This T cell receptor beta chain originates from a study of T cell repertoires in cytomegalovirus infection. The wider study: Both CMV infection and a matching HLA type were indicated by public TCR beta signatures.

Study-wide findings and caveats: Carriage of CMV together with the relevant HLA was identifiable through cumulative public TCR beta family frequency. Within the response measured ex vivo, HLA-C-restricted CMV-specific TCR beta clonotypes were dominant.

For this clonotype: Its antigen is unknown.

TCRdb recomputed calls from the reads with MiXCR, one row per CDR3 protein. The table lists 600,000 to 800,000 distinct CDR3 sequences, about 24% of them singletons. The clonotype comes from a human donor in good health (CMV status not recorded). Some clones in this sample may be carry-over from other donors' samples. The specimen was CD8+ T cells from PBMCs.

The CDR3 here is CASSPSPAQAVYNEQFF. The CDR3 bases are TGTGCCAGCAGCCCCTCCCCCGCGCAAGCGGTATACAATGAGCAGTTCTTC. The rearrangement links TRBV12-3 or TRBV12-4 to TRBJ2-1, with D possibly being TRBD2 (5 bases). V lost 6 bases and J lost 4, with 22 bases in between. This CDR3 has 17 residues.